What follows are 9 T cell receptor beta chains derived from one specimen sequenced in a study of blood T cell repertoires in COVID-19. Profiling relied on immunoSEQ multiplex PCR, and the TCRdb table lists in-frame clones only, not all of them. The table lists some 200,000 clones, about nine tenths of them singletons. Material for sequencing was peripheral blood. These receptors were taken from a man aged 50 or older with acute or convalescent COVID-19.

The genes are TRBV19 and TRBJ1-2, with D tentatively TRBD1 (6 bases). CDR3 length: 15 amino acids. Germline CDR1 and CDR2: LNHDA and SQIVND (reference sequence). V was shortened by 7 bases and J by 0 bases, with 15 bases between the two germline ends. CDR3 nucleotides: TGTGCCAGTAACTTCCTCCAGGGGACTAACTATGGCTACACCTTC. Translation: CASNFLQGTNYGYTF.

The V and J genes are TRBV5-1 and TRBJ1-1; D is unclear. Between the trimmed V and J ends, which lost 0 bases and 6 bases, there was a span of 9 bases. Germline assignment: CDR1 SGHRS and CDR2 YFSETQ. This CDR3 spans 13 amino acids. This CDR3 is CASSLAGFAEAFF. The CDR3 DNA reads as TGCGCCAGCAGCTTGGCGGGGTTTGCTGAAGCTTTCTTT.

CDR3 residues: CASSPDSNNQPQHF. The CDR3, as DNA: TGTGCCAGCTCACCAGACAGCAACAATCAGCCCCAGCATTTT. The chain carries TRBV18 and TRBJ1-5; weak D call: TRBD1 (5 bases). CDR3 length: 14 residues. Trimming took off 2 bases at V and 3 bases at J, with 8 bases between the two ends. CDR1 and CDR2 (germline): KGHSH, LQKENI.

This clone was picked up a small number of times. The V call is TRBV6-1, the J call TRBJ1-1, with 8 bases fitting TRBD1. V dropped 1 base and J dropped 9; count of bases not matched to a gene: 13. Germline V gives CDR1 MNHNS, CDR2 SASEGT. CDR3 length: 16 residues. CDR3 residues: CASSEEGDRPPRKAFF. The DNA of the CDR3 is TGTGCCAGCAGTGAAGAAGGGGACAGGCCACCGAGAAAAGCTTTCTTT.

This clone was detected only once. The V gene is TRBV27, the J gene TRBJ2-3, with D perhaps TRBD2 (5 bases). This CDR3 region has 14 residues. Germline-derived CDR1 and CDR2 are MNHEY and SMNVEV (reference sequence). V was clipped by 6 bases and J by 0 bases, with 10 bases between them. The CDR3 DNA follows: TGTGCCAGCAGCCGCGGAGGTAGCACAGATACGCAGTATTTT. Its protein is CASSRGGSTDTQYF.

The chain has TRBV7-3 and TRBJ2-5; 15 bases fit TRBD2. CDR1 is SGHTA and CDR2 is FQGTGA in the germline V gene. CDR3 length: 20 amino acids. The trim removed 2 bases at V and 2 bases at J, leaving 12 bases unmatched. As DNA, the CDR3 is TGTGCCAGCAGCTTATCGCCCGGACTAGCGGGGGGGCCGGGGCAAGAGACCCAGTACTTC. Protein product: CASSLSPGLAGGPGQETQYF.

The chain recombines TRBV7-7 with TRBJ2-3; 7 positions agree with TRBD1. The CDR3 is made up of 14 amino acids. The germline CDR1 and CDR2 sequences are SSHAT and FNYEAQ (reference sequence). V shed 4 bases and J 6 bases; nucleotides not matched to a gene: 7. Written as DNA, the CDR3 is TGTGCCAGCAGCTCGACAGGGACCACGGATACGCAGTATTTT. Translation: CASSSTGTTDTQYF.

This clone was picked up a small number of times. V gene TRBV15 combines with J gene TRBJ2-1; D unclear. V shed 6 bases and J shed 3 bases, with 9 bases lying between them. The CDR3 covers 13 residues. From germline, CDR1 is LNHNV and CDR2 YYDKDF (reference sequence). The CDR3 sequence is CATRRSIYNEQFF. The CDR3 DNA reads TGTGCCACCAGAAGGAGCATCTACAATGAGCAGTTCTTC.

This chain connects TRBV5-1 to TRBJ1-2, with 8 bases lining up with TRBD1. The CDR3 totals 13 residues. Germline CDR1 reads SGHRS; CDR2 reads YFSETQ. Unmatched junction bases numbered 4, after V lost 4 bases and J lost 5 bases. CDR3 protein: CASSAGTGYGYTF. The CDR3 DNA is TGCGCCAGCAGCGCCGGGACAGGATATGGCTACACCTTC.